These 22 T cell receptor beta chains came from one sample sequenced in a study of CD8 T cells in ankylosing spondylitis. Each CDR3 protein gets one entry after TCRdb re-called the 5' RACE reads with MiXCR. Of approximately 190,000 distinct CDR3 sequences in the sample, around 13% were seen once. The sequencing sample was made of blood, either unsorted or a sorted T cell fraction (not recorded which). These receptors originate from a female donor with ankylosing spondylitis or in good health (not recorded which).

The rearrangement links TRBV25-1 to TRBJ1-2, with 9 positions matching TRBD1. Per the germline V gene, CDR1 is MGHDK and CDR2 is SYGVNS. The V and J ends lost 8 bases and 6 bases, in that order; junction bases with no gene match: 7. This CDR3 has 13 amino acids. CDR3 sequence: CASLGTGTDGYTF. The CDR3 DNA sequence: TGTGCCAGCTTGGGGACAGGGACAGATGGCTACACCTTC.

This clonotype was seen at least ten times. The chain uses TRBV12-5 and TRBJ1-1; TRBD1 agrees at 8 bases. CDR1 and CDR2 (germline): LGHNT, FRNRAP. Trimming took 1 base from V and 7 from J; bases not matched to a gene: 2. The CDR3 spans 13 residues. The CDR3 loop reads CASGLDDRGEAFF. CDR3 bases: TGTGCTAGTGGTTTGGACGACAGGGGTGAAGCTTTCTTT.

The chain joins TRBV6-1 to TRBJ2-7; 8 bases match TRBD2. The V gene's germline CDR1 is MNHNS and CDR2 SASEGT. The junction had 16 bases not matched to a gene; V was cut back by 10 bases and J by 2 bases. The CDR3 loop spans 16 amino acids. The CDR3 protein is CATLGAKSGRAYEQYF. As DNA, the CDR3 is TGTGCCACTCTAGGAGCGAAGAGCGGGAGAGCCTACGAGCAGTACTTC.

This clonotype was detected ten times or more. The chain uses TRBV12-5 and TRBJ1-3; TRBD1 aligns across 9 bases. The CDR3 totals 15 residues. Germline V gene sequence: CDR1 LGHNT, CDR2 FRNRAP. Trimming removed 0 bases from V and 8 bases from J; junction bases left unmatched: 5. CDR3 protein: CASGLVGGQGHTIYF. CDR3 nucleotides: TGTGCTAGTGGTTTGGTAGGGGGACAGGGACACACCATATATTTT.

At least ten counts were recorded for this clonotype. V and J are TRBV20-1 and TRBJ2-1, with 11 bases that match TRBD2. The CDR3 length is 18 residues. Trimming cost V 0 bases and J 0 bases; bases outside gene matches: 7. Germline CDR1 reads DFQATT; CDR2 reads SNEGSKA (reference sequence). CDR3 DNA: TGCAGTGCTAGAGATTCTGTAGCGGGAGGGGGCTCCTACAATGAGCAGTTCTTC. It codes for CSARDSVAGGGSYNEQFF.

This clonotype was detected ten times or more. The rearrangement uses TRBV7-9 and TRBJ1-1; 7 bases fit TRBD1. This CDR3 comprises 13 residues. The V and J ends lost 5 bases and 5 bases, in that order; junction bases with no gene match: 5. Germline lookup yields CDR1 SEHNR and CDR2 FQNEAQ (reference sequence). CDR3 region: CASSRRQGTEAFF. The CDR3 DNA follows: TGTGCCAGCAGCCGAAGACAGGGTACTGAAGCTTTCTTT.

This clonotype was observed a few times. The V and J genes are TRBV3-1 and TRBJ1-2; 9 nucleotides align to TRBD1. V lost 4 bases and J lost 8; bases outside the gene matches: 5. CDR3 length: 13 residues. Germline CDR1 LGHDT, CDR2 YNNKEL (reference sequence). The CDR3 coding sequence is TGTGCCAGCAGCCTTACAGGGGGCCGGGGCTACACCTTC. Translating gives CASSLTGGRGYTF. Combining the CDR3 with reference TRBV3-1 and TRBJ1-2 gives the whole variable domain DTAVSQTPKYLVTQMGNDKSIKCEQNLGHDTMYWYKQDSKKFLKIMFSYNNKELIINETVPNRFSPKSPDKAHLNLHINSLELGDSAVYFCASSLTGGRGYTFGSGTRLTVV.

This clonotype was observed a few times. This chain uses TRBV6-1 with TRBJ1-5; a weak D match, TRBD1 (6 bases). Germline CDR1 reads MNHNS; CDR2 reads SASEGT. Trimming stripped 8 bases from V and 7 bases from J, with 21 bases between. This CDR3 region has 15 residues. The CDR3 spells CASRTTGSTLQPQHF. DNA for the CDR3: TGTGCCAGCCGGACTACAGGGTCAACTTTACAGCCCCAGCATTTT.

A note on this clonotype: The final CDR3 position lacks the conserved phenylalanine or tryptophan, pointing to a likely read error. The DNA is omitted, as the CDR3 cannot be located on it reliably, and the CDR3 follows TCRdb's listing. The chain is built from TRBV7-9 and TRBJ1-3; TRBD1 is taken as the D call from the table, unchecked against the DNA. The V gene's germline CDR1 is SEHNR and CDR2 FQNEAQ (reference sequence). The CDR3 is 16 amino acids long, termini counted. CDR3 amino acids: CASSFNRASSGNTIYS.

This clonotype has a count of ten or more. This sequence joins TRBV29-1 and TRBJ1-1, with D unclear. The CDR3 length is 13 residues. V lost 4 bases, J lost 1 base, and 10 bases lay in between. Germline values: CDR1 SQVTM, CDR2 ANQGSEA. In nucleotides, the CDR3 is TGCAGCGTTGTACTCACCCAGAACACTGAAGCTTTCTTT. It yields the protein CSVVLTQNTEAFF.

The chain recombines TRBV11-3 with TRBJ2-1, with 9 bases fitting TRBD2. This CDR3 spans 15 amino acids. J lost 5 bases, V lost 5 bases, and 7 bases had no gene match. Germline CDR1 SGHNT, CDR2 YENEEA. CDR3 residues: CASSLKREAHNEQFF. CDR3 nucleotide sequence: TGTGCCAGCAGCCTCAAGCGGGAGGCCCACAATGAGCAGTTCTTC.

The J gene is TRBJ2-1, the V gene TRBV6-1, with TRBD1 identical over 12 bases. J was trimmed by 9 bases and V by 4 bases; bases with no gene match: 4. Germline V CDR1 and CDR2: MNHNS, SASEGT. This CDR3 spans 14 amino acids. The CDR3: CASSAGTGGSEQFF. The DNA of the CDR3 is TGTGCCAGCAGTGCCGGGACAGGGGGCAGTGAGCAGTTCTTC.

As regards this clonotype: This may be a read error: a much more frequent sequence differs by one nucleotide. The V and J genes are TRBV7-2 and TRBJ2-7; the match to TRBD2 covers 9 bases. Germline trimming cut 6 bases from V and 5 bases from J; bases unmatched to any gene: 8. CDR3 size: 14 residues. Germline CDR1 is SGHTA and CDR2 is FQGNSA. CDR3 coding DNA: TGTGCCAGCAGACTTAGCGGGGGTACCCACGAGCAGTACTTC. Protein sequence: CASRLSGGTHEQYF.

This clonotype was observed at least ten times. The chain joins TRBV7-9 to TRBJ2-2, with 12 nucleotides matching TRBD2. Germline CDR1 and CDR2: SEHNR and FQNEAQ (reference sequence). This CDR3 has 16 residues. The V gene end was trimmed by 4 bases and the J gene end by 4 bases; junction bases not matched to a gene: 4. The DNA for the CDR3 is TGTGCCAGCAGCTACCTAGCGGGAGGGCCCACCGGGGAGCTGTTTTTT. This encodes CASSYLAGGPTGELFF.

The chain uses TRBV11-1 and TRBJ2-3, with D tentatively TRBD2 (6 bases). In germline, CDR1 is SGHAT, CDR2 FQDESV (reference sequence). This CDR3 spans 17 amino acids. V was shortened by 4 bases and J by 3 bases, with 20 bases between the two germline ends. The CDR3 sequence: CASSSPEGIAGTDTQYF. The CDR3 DNA is TGTGCCAGCAGCTCCCCGGAGGGAATCGCGGGAACAGATACGCAGTATTTT.

This clonotype was seen at least ten times. The chain couples TRBV12-3 or TRBV12-4 to TRBJ2-4; tentatively, D is TRBD1 (6 bases). V was cut by 1 base and J by 1 base, with 8 bases left in between. The CDR3 extends over 15 amino acids. Written as DNA, the CDR3 is TGTGCCAGCAGTTTAGACAGGGACGCCAAAAACATTCAGTACTTC. Amino acid sequence: CASSLDRDAKNIQYF.

This clonotype appeared a single time. Since a much larger clone is just one base distant, this may be a read error. The gene calls are TRBV27 and TRBJ2-3, with unresolved D. Germline CDR1 reads MNHEY; CDR2 reads SMNVEV (reference sequence). The CDR3 totals 15 residues. Trimming took off 5 bases at V and 1 base at J, with 13 bases between the two ends. The CDR3 sequence: CASSAIGLRTDTQYF. The CDR3 nucleotides are TGTGCCAGCAGTGCCATCGGGCTCCGCACAGATACGCAGTATTTT.

To note about this clonotype: It may be a read error: a sequence one base away is much more abundant. The chain links TRBV20-1 to TRBJ1-4; D perhaps matches TRBD1 (5 bases). Germline V gives CDR1 DFQATT, CDR2 SNEGSKA (reference sequence). The CDR3 spans 14 residues. Trimming stripped 0 bases from V and 11 bases from J, with 16 bases between. For the CDR3, the DNA is TGCAGTGCTAGAGAGGGCGGGGCAGTGGATAAACTGTTTTTT. It encodes CSAREGGAVDKLFF.

With respect to this clonotype: Possible read error: a much larger clone is one base away. The genes are TRBV11-2 and TRBJ2-5; a possible D gene is TRBD2 (5 bases). This CDR3 has 14 residues. Germline CDR1 is SGHAT and CDR2 is FQNNGV. The DNA of the CDR3 is TGTGCCGGCAGCTTATATAGCGCGGAAGAGACCCAGTACTTC. This sequence encodes CAGSLYSAEETQYF.

This clonotype was observed many times. V usage is TRBV4-3 and J usage is TRBJ2-2; 9 nucleotides align to TRBD2. The CDR3 consists of 16 residues. V lost 1 base and J lost 4; bases outside the gene matches: 4. Germline V lookup: CDR1 LGHNA, CDR2 YSLEER. CDR3 DNA: TGCGCCAGCAGCCAAGCAGCGGGAGGCGGCACCGGGGAGCTGTTTTTT. Residues: CASSQAAGGGTGELFF.

This clonotype came up many times. The chain joins TRBV7-2 to TRBJ2-1; D possibly matches TRBD1 or TRBD2 (6 bases each). The ends were cut back, 0 bases at V and 2 bases at J, with 11 bases in the middle. The CDR3 is made up of 16 amino acids. Germline CDR1 SGHTA, CDR2 FQGNSA. Written as DNA, the CDR3 is TGTGCCAGCAGCTTAGCGGTGGGGGGCGCCTACAATGAGCAGTTCTTC. Its translation is CASSLAVGGAYNEQFF. The variable domain in full, with the rest retrieved from reference TRBV7-2 and TRBJ2-1, is GAGVSQSPSNKVTEKGKDVELRCDPISGHTALYWYRQSLGQGLEFLIYFQGNSAPDKSGLPSDRFSAERTGGSVSTLTIQRTQQEDSAVYLCASSLAVGGAYNEQFFGPGTRLTVL.

This chain links TRBV6-2 or TRBV6-3 with TRBJ2-1; the match to TRBD2 covers 13 bases. This CDR3 spans 15 amino acids. Germline V gives CDR1 MNHEY, CDR2 SVGEGT. J gave up 9 bases and V 5 bases, and 7 bases lay outside the gene matches. CDR3 sequence: CASSPLAGGPGEQFF. CDR3 coding DNA: TGTGCCAGCAGTCCACTAGCGGGAGGGCCGGGTGAGCAGTTCTTC.